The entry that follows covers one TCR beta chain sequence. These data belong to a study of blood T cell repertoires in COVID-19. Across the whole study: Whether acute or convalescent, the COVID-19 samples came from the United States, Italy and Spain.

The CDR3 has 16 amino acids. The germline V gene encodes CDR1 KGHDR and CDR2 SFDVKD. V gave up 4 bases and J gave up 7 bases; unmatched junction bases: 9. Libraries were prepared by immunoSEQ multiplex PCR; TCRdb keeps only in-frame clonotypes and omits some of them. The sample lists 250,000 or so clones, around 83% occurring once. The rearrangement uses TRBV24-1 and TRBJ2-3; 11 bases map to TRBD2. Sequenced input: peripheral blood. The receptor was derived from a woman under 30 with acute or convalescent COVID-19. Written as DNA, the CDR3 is TGTGCCACCAGTGACCCGACTAGCGGGAAAGCGCATACGCAGTATTTT. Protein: CATSDPTSGKAHTQYF.